A single sample is the source of the 22 T cell receptor beta chains below, sequenced in a study of blood T cell repertoires in COVID-19. Libraries were prepared by immunoSEQ multiplex PCR; TCRdb keeps only in-frame clonotypes and omits some of them. Seen here are just over 650,000 clones, 90% observed once, and the top ten hold roughly 0.25%. The sequenced material came from peripheral blood. Receptors were obtained from a woman in her late teens or twenties with acute or convalescent COVID-19.

The V call is TRBV6-5, the J call TRBJ1-4; possible D gene TRBD1, 6 bases. This CDR3 region has 14 residues. Deletions cut 6 bases from V and 4 bases from J, with 12 bases between. Germline V gene sequence: CDR1 MNHEY, CDR2 SVGAGI. CDR3 in amino acids: CASRPDRSNEKLFF. The DNA of the CDR3 is TGTGCCAGCAGACCCGACAGGAGTAATGAAAAACTGTTTTTT.

The rearrangement joins TRBV6-1 to TRBJ1-5; D not certain. This CDR3 region has 13 residues. Looked up from germline, CDR1 is MNHNS and CDR2 is SASEGT. V was cut by 2 bases and J by 4 bases, with 6 bases left in between. CDR3 DNA: TGTGCCAGCAGTGAACGGGTTAATCAGCCCCAGCATTTT. Its protein product is CASSERVNQPQHF.

This clone has just one count. The rearrangement uses TRBV4-3 and TRBJ1-4; D may be TRBD1 (5 bases). This CDR3 region has 16 residues. Trimming removed 3 bases from V and 7 bases from J, with 18 bases in between. CDR1 and CDR2 from the germline V gene are LGHNA and YSLEER. CDR3 protein: CASSQSQGFGGEKLFF. In DNA, the CDR3 is TGCGCCAGCAGCCAGTCCCAGGGCTTCGGGGGTGAAAAACTGTTTTTT.

The chain has TRBV6-5 and TRBJ1-2; TRBD1 might be the D (5 bases). CDR1 and CDR2 from the germline V gene are MNHEY and SVGAGI. Trimming pared 2 bases from V and 3 bases from J, leaving 10 bases between. This CDR3 has 14 amino acids. CDR3 loop: CASSYIRDHYGYTF. In DNA form, the CDR3 reads TGTGCCAGCAGTTACATCAGGGATCACTATGGCTACACCTTC.

This sequence joins TRBV29-1 and TRBJ2-7; unclear D gene. Germline CDR1 and CDR2: SQVTM and ANQGSEA. This CDR3 region has 12 residues. V was trimmed by 5 bases and J by 5 bases, leaving 13 bases between them. The CDR3 sequence is CSVHSRSNEQYF. CDR3 DNA sequence: TGCAGCGTTCACAGCCGTTCAAACGAGCAGTACTTC.

The V gene is TRBV7-3, the J gene TRBJ1-1; possible D gene TRBD1, 6 bases. Per the germline V gene, CDR1 is SGHTA and CDR2 is FQGTGA. The CDR3 loop spans 14 amino acids. The V and J ends lost 5 bases and 3 bases respectively, with 13 bases between them. The CDR3 DNA reads TGTGCCAGCAGCCCCTCAGGGGCCCACACTGAAGCTTTCTTT. Protein sequence: CASSPSGAHTEAFF. The full variable domain, rest sourced from reference TRBV7-3 and TRBJ1-1, is GAGVSQTPSNKVTEKGKYVELRCDPISGHTALYWYRQSLGQGPEFLIYFQGTGAADDSGLPNDRFFAVRPEGSVSTLKIQRTERGDSAVYLCASSPSGAHTEAFFGQGTRLTVV.

The chain links TRBV9 to TRBJ2-1, with TRBD2 matching 9 bases. This CDR3 has 15 residues. Germline lookup yields CDR1 SGDLS and CDR2 YYNGEE. With 0 bases clipped from V and 8 bases from J, the junction kept 6 bases outside the gene matches. The CDR3 loop reads CASSVEAGGLDEQFF. The CDR3 DNA is TGTGCCAGCAGCGTAGAGGCGGGGGGGCTCGATGAGCAGTTCTTC. The variable domain in full, with the rest retrieved from reference TRBV9 and TRBJ2-1, is DSGVTQTPKHLITATGQRVTLRCSPRSGDLSVYWYQQSLDQGLQFLIQYYNGEERAKGNILERFSAQQFPDLHSELNLSSLELGDSALYFCASSVEAGGLDEQFFGPGTRLTVL.

This clone came up a few times. The chain uses TRBV3-1 (or the pseudogene TRBV3-2) and TRBJ1-2; 9 nucleotides line up with TRBD1. Germline lookup yields CDR1 LGHDT and CDR2 YNNKEL (reference sequence). Trimming at V came to 3 bases and at J to 3 bases, leaving 5 bases not matched to a gene. This CDR3 region has 15 residues. The CDR3 sequence: CASSHRDRADYGYTF. For the CDR3, the DNA is TGTGCCAGCAGCCACCGGGACAGGGCTGACTATGGCTACACCTTC.

The CDR3 nucleotides are TGTGCCAGTGACAGGGGAGGGGATCAGCCCCAGCATTTT. Its translation: CASDRGGDQPQHF. The chain couples TRBV19 to TRBJ1-5; 8 nucleotides align to TRBD1. After removal of 8 bases from V and 5 bases from J, the junction contained 5 bases not matched to a gene. CDR1 and CDR2 from the germline V gene are LNHDA and SQIVND (reference sequence). The CDR3 extends over 13 amino acids.

The V call is TRBV19, the J call TRBJ2-2; 7 bases match TRBD1. Germline loops: CDR1 LNHDA, CDR2 SQIVND (reference sequence). This CDR3 contains 20 residues. The V gene end was trimmed by 6 bases and the J gene end by 1 base; junction bases not matched to a gene: 20. CDR3 nucleotides: TGTGCCAGTAGCAATACAGGGGAACTTTCTTTTCACCTGAACACCGGGGAGCTGTTTTTT. This encodes CASSNTGELSFHLNTGELFF. Based on the CDR3 plus reference TRBV19 and TRBJ2-2, the full variable domain is DGGITQSPKYLFRKEGQNVTLSCEQNLNHDAMYWYRQDPGQGLRLIYYSQIVNDFQKGDIAEGYSVSREKKESFPLTVTSAQKNPTAFYLCASSNTGELSFHLNTGELFFGEGSRLTVL.

The rearrangement uses TRBV6-4 and TRBJ2-1; maybe TRBD2 (5 bases). V lost 2 bases and J 0 bases, leaving 8 bases between the germline ends. CDR1 is MRHNA and CDR2 is SNTAGT in the germline V gene. This CDR3 has 15 residues. The CDR3 DNA sequence: TGTGCCAGCAGTGACATAGGGAGCTCCTACAATGAGCAGTTCTTC. Amino acids: CASSDIGSSYNEQFF.

This chain connects TRBV7-9 to TRBJ2-5; no clear D gene. V was trimmed by 0 bases and J by 3 bases, leaving 8 bases between them. CDR1 is SEHNR, CDR2 FQNEAQ, per germline (reference sequence). The CDR3 is 14 residues long. The CDR3 bases are TGTGCCAGCAGCTTAGCGCTAGGCGAAGAGACCCAGTACTTC. This encodes CASSLALGEETQYF.

This chain connects TRBV13 to TRBJ2-2; D possibly corresponds to TRBD1 (6 bases). CDR3 length: 14 amino acids. Per the germline V gene, CDR1 is PRHDT and CDR2 is FYEKMQ (reference sequence). With 9 bases removed from V and 7 bases from J, the gap between germline ends came to 18 bases. The CDR3 DNA sequence: TGTGCCAGTTCCCGGGACAAAATTGGCGGGGAGCTGTTTTTT. It specifies CASSRDKIGGELFF.

V gene TRBV30 combines with J gene TRBJ1-1; D call uncertain. The germline V gene encodes CDR1 GTSNPN and CDR2 SVGIG (reference sequence). The length of the CDR3 is 14 residues. V lost 3 bases and J 4 bases, leaving 15 bases between the germline ends. CDR3 nucleotides: TGTGCCTGGAGGACCAGGCTCAAACCCACTGAAGCTTTCTTT. It encodes CAWRTRLKPTEAFF.

The chain is built from TRBV27 and TRBJ1-5; D possibly corresponds to TRBD1 (6 bases). The CDR3 is made up of 14 amino acids. The V gene lost 6 bases and the J gene lost 4 bases, with 13 bases spanning the gap. Germline CDR1 and CDR2: MNHEY and SMNVEV (reference sequence). The CDR3 nucleotides read TGTGCCAGCAGCCCACAGGGTTGGAATCAGCCCCAGCATTTT. Amino acid sequence: CASSPQGWNQPQHF.

CDR3 DNA: TGTGCCAGCAGCTATAATGGGGGGGTCGGCAATGAGCAGTTCTTC. Residues: CASSYNGGVGNEQFF. The chain couples TRBV11-3 to TRBJ2-1; TRBD2 matches 7 bases. Per the germline V gene, CDR1 is SGHNT and CDR2 is YENEEA. V was clipped by 4 bases and J by 6 bases; unmatched bases: 9. The CDR3 contains 15 residues.

This clone showed up just once. The chain uses TRBV5-1 and TRBJ1-2, with D tentatively TRBD1 (5 bases). In germline, CDR1 is SGHRS, CDR2 YFSETQ. This CDR3 spans 13 amino acids. V was cut by 4 bases and J by 8 bases, with 15 bases left in between. CDR3 sequence (DNA): TGCGCCAGCAGCCCACAGGATCAAAGGGGCTACACCTTC. Its protein is CASSPQDQRGYTF.

The rearrangement uses TRBV4-3 and TRBJ2-3; 10 nucleotides agree with TRBD2. The CDR3 loop spans 17 amino acids. Germline values: CDR1 LGHNA, CDR2 YSLEER. The V and J ends lost 0 bases and 4 bases, in that order; junction bases with no gene match: 7. The CDR3 protein is CASSQEERGGPADTQYF. CDR3 in DNA: TGCGCCAGCAGCCAAGAGGAGCGGGGGGGCCCAGCAGATACGCAGTATTTT.

This clone was seen only a few times. The chain links TRBV15 to TRBJ1-5; 9 bases match TRBD1. Germline V CDR1 and CDR2: LNHNV, YYDKDF (reference sequence). This CDR3 spans 18 amino acids. Germline trimming cut 0 bases from V and 3 bases from J; bases unmatched to any gene: 9. CDR3 protein: CATSREWLWDRANQPQHF. The CDR3 DNA follows: TGTGCCACCAGCAGAGAATGGCTGTGGGACAGGGCCAATCAGCCCCAGCATTTT.

V and J are TRBV19 and TRBJ1-1; perhaps TRBD1 as D (6 bases). The CDR3 extends over 11 amino acids. The germline gives CDR1 LNHDA, CDR2 SQIVND (reference sequence). Between the trimmed V and J ends, which lost 6 bases and 8 bases, there was a span of 10 bases. CDR3 residues: CASRRQEEAFF. The CDR3, as DNA: TGTGCCAGTAGGCGACAGGAAGAAGCTTTCTTT.

The J gene is TRBJ1-2, the V gene TRBV3-1 (or the pseudogene TRBV3-2); D is undetermined. The V and J ends lost 4 bases and 4 bases respectively, with 13 bases between them. From germline, CDR1 is LGHDT and CDR2 YNNKEL (reference sequence). This CDR3 contains 14 residues. This CDR3 is CASSPRLSSYGYTF. The CDR3 bases are TGTGCCAGCAGCCCCAGACTTTCTAGCTATGGCTACACCTTC.

The chain employs TRBV19 and TRBJ2-7; TRBD1 is a possible D gene (6 bases). The V gene's germline CDR1 is LNHDA and CDR2 SQIVND (reference sequence). V lost 4 bases to trimming and J lost 4 bases, with 11 bases between them. CDR3 size: 13 residues. CDR3 sequence (DNA): TGTGCCAGTAGTACAGGACAGCCTTACGAGCAGTACTTC. Translating it yields CASSTGQPYEQYF.